Below are 5 T cell receptor beta chains sequenced from a single sample in a study of cytomegalovirus exposure and HLA in healthy donors. Measured with immunoSEQ multiplex PCR; TCRdb has only the in-frame clones, and not every one. The table has approximately 260,000 clones, just over 85% seen once. The specimen sequenced was PBMCs. All receptors come from a woman between 18 and 29 years old in good health and CMV-seronegative.

Written as DNA, the CDR3 is TGTGCCAGCTCACCCTCGACAGGGGAGCATGGCTACACCTTC. Protein: CASSPSTGEHGYTF. The rearrangement links TRBV18 to TRBJ1-2; 8 positions match TRBD1. The CDR3 has 14 amino acids. CDR1 is KGHSH and CDR2 is LQKENI in the germline V gene. V dropped 3 bases and J dropped 6; count of bases not matched to a gene: 6.

This chain uses TRBV5-1 with TRBJ2-1, with 8 bases lining up with TRBD1. This CDR3 comprises 15 residues. CDR1 and CDR2 (germline): SGHRS, YFSETQ. V dropped 4 bases and J dropped 5; count of bases not matched to a gene: 8. The CDR3 sequence: CASSKSDRADNEQFF. The CDR3 region has the DNA TGCGCCAGCAGCAAGTCGGACAGGGCGGACAATGAGCAGTTCTTC.

The rearrangement joins TRBV7-3 to TRBJ1-5; D ambiguous. This CDR3 spans 13 amino acids. V lost 4 bases and J 6 bases, leaving 10 bases between the germline ends. Germline CDR1 reads SGHTA; CDR2 reads FQGTGA. This CDR3 reads CASSSDFRQPQHF. The CDR3 DNA is TGTGCCAGCAGCTCAGACTTCCGTCAGCCCCAGCATTTT.

This chain links TRBV30 with TRBJ1-5; TRBD1 is a possible D gene (5 bases). Germline V gene lookup returns CDR1 GTSNPN and CDR2 SVGIG (reference sequence). V was trimmed by 1 base and J by 3 bases, leaving 13 bases between them. The CDR3 loop spans 15 amino acids. CDR3 in amino acids: CAWSEDTFLNQPQHF. As DNA, the CDR3 is TGTGCCTGGAGTGAGGACACCTTTCTCAATCAGCCCCAGCATTTT.

Comment on this clone: The junction departs from germline at one end; a sequencing error may be responsible. This chain links TRBV7-9 with TRBJ2-3; TRBD2 agrees at 9 bases. Germline CDR1 is SEHNR and CDR2 is FQNEAQ (reference sequence). This CDR3 is built from 17 residues. The CDR3 bases are TGTGCCAGCAGCCTAGCCGGGACTAGCTTAGGCACAGATACGCAGTATTTT. Translating it yields CASSLAGTSLGTDTQYF.